This TCR beta chain was sequenced for a study of T cell repertoires in cytomegalovirus infection. TCRdb re-derived calls from the reads in MiXCR, one entry per CDR3 protein. This sample has 700,000 to 900,000 distinct CDR3 sequences, with 29% found just once. This CDR3 contains 14 residues. V lost 4 bases, J lost 3 bases, and 13 bases lay in between. From germline, CDR1 is SGHAT and CDR2 FQNNGV. Only a few counts were recorded for this clonotype. Its antigen remains unknown. The sequence was collected from a human donor in good health (CMV status not recorded). Some clones in this sample may be carry-over from other donors' samples. Sequences were derived from cultured CD8+ T cells from PBMCs, sampled from culture after CMV antigen stimulation. This rearrangement joins TRBV11-2 to TRBJ2-7, with D possibly being TRBD1 (6 bases). CDR3 bases: TGTGCCAGCAGCTCCGACAGGTCCGTCTACGAGCAGTACGTC. Translated, it gives CASSSDRSVYEQYV.